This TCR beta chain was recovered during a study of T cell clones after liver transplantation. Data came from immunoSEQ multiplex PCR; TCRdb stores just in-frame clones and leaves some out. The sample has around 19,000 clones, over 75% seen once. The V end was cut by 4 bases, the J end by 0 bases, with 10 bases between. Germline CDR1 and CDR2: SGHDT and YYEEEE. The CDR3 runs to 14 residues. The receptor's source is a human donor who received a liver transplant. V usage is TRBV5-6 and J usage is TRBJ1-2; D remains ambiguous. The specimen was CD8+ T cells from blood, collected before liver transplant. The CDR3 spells CASSPRGTNYGYTF. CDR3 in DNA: TGTGCCAGCAGCCCCCGAGGAACTAACTATGGCTACACCTTC.